The 18 T cell receptor beta chains reported below all come from one sample, sequenced in a study of T cells after somatic rescue of genetic block. Using immunoSEQ multiplex PCR, the repertoire was profiled, and TCRdb retains in-frame clones only, with some absent. This table holds tens of thousands of clones, under 95% found once. The source material was peripheral blood mononuclear cells (PBMCs). Receptor source: a middle-aged man.

The chain has TRBV11-2 and TRBJ1-5; no clear D gene. This CDR3 spans 15 amino acids. Trimming took 1 base from V and 0 from J, leaving 7 bases between them. Germline V lookup: CDR1 SGHAT, CDR2 FQNNGV. The CDR3 nucleotides read TGTGCCAGCAGCTTAGCCGCAGGTAGCAATCAGCCCCAGCATTTT. Protein sequence: CASSLAAGSNQPQHF.

V and J are TRBV9 and TRBJ1-1; TRBD1 is a possible D gene (5 bases). CDR3 length: 14 amino acids. V lost 2 bases to trimming and J lost 3 bases, with 11 bases between them. In germline, CDR1 is SGDLS, CDR2 YYNGEE. CDR3 residues: CASSVGGTDTEAFF. CDR3 nucleotides: TGTGCCAGCAGCGTGGGGGGGACGGACACTGAAGCTTTCTTT.

The J gene is TRBJ1-2, the V gene TRBV29-1; D might be TRBD1 (5 bases). The CDR3 length is 12 residues. Germline V lookup: CDR1 SQVTM, CDR2 ANQGSEA. Trimming cost V 3 bases and J 3 bases, with 8 bases left between them. CDR3 sequence reads: CSVDRVDYGYTF. CDR3 DNA sequence: TGCAGCGTTGACAGGGTTGACTATGGCTACACCTTC.

This clone was seen once. The chain links TRBV27 to TRBJ2-3, with D tentatively TRBD2 (6 bases). Germline V gives CDR1 MNHEY, CDR2 SMNVEV (reference sequence). V lost 3 bases to trimming and J lost 2 bases, with 9 bases between them. The CDR3 loop spans 14 amino acids. CDR3 sequence reads: CASSFRGATDTQYF. The CDR3 coding sequence is TGTGCCAGCAGTTTTCGCGGGGCCACAGATACGCAGTATTTT.

V usage is TRBV28 and J usage is TRBJ2-7; D is possibly TRBD1 or TRBD2 (5 bases each). In germline, CDR1 is MDHEN, CDR2 SYDVKM. The CDR3 length is 13 residues. Trimming pared 6 bases from V and 3 bases from J, leaving 12 bases between. CDR3 nucleotides: TGTGCCAGCAGCCGGGGACGCTACTACGAGCAGTACTTC. Amino acids: CASSRGRYYEQYF.

This rearrangement joins TRBV28 to TRBJ1-5; D unresolved. CDR3 length: 12 residues. Per germline, CDR1 MDHEN and CDR2 SYDVKM. V gave up 2 bases and J gave up 4 bases, with 3 bases separating them. DNA for the CDR3: TGTGCCAGCAGTTTACTAAATCAGCCCCAGCATTTT. Amino acid sequence: CASSLLNQPQHF.

The chain uses TRBV10-3 and TRBJ1-2; no definite D call. The CDR3 has 13 amino acids. Germline V lookup: CDR1 ENHRY, CDR2 SYGVKD. Trimming left V 0 bases short and J 7 bases short, with 9 bases between. The CDR3 is CAISESAGVGYTF. As DNA, the CDR3 is TGTGCCATCAGTGAGTCGGCCGGGGTTGGCTACACCTTC.

This chain joins TRBV6-1 and TRBJ1-4; the D is unclear. The germline gives CDR1 MNHNS, CDR2 SASEGT. V was pared by 3 bases and J by 2 bases, with 13 bases between. The CDR3 extends over 16 amino acids. The CDR3 protein is CASSDPMRRTNEKLFF. CDR3 nucleotide sequence: TGTGCCAGCAGTGACCCGATGCGCAGGACTAATGAAAAACTGTTTTTT.

This CDR3 is CAISRGTGGIEQYF. CDR3 DNA: TGTGCCATCAGCCGCGGGACAGGGGGAATCGAGCAGTACTTC. The rearrangement joins TRBV10-3 to TRBJ2-7; 11 bases are a match to TRBD1. This CDR3 has 14 residues. V shed 6 bases, J shed 6 bases, and the junction held 7 bases outside the gene matches. Germline lookup yields CDR1 ENHRY and CDR2 SYGVKD.

The chain carries TRBV28 and TRBJ2-3; D is possibly TRBD1 or TRBD2 (6 bases each). The germline V and J ends were trimmed by 3 bases and 5 bases, with 18 bases remaining between them. The CDR3 is 16 amino acids. Per the germline V gene, CDR1 is MDHEN and CDR2 is SYDVKM. The CDR3, as DNA: TGTGCCAGCAGTTTTAGGGGGGCAGGGGCGTTAGATACGCAGTATTTT. Amino acids: CASSFRGAGALDTQYF.

This clone has a single count. The chain has TRBV5-1 and TRBJ2-3; D is perhaps TRBD1 or TRBD2 (5 bases each). CDR3 length: 15 residues. V was cut by 0 bases and J by 2 bases, with 10 bases left in between. Germline CDR1 reads SGHRS; CDR2 reads YFSETQ. The DNA of the CDR3 is TGCGCCAGCAGCTTGGGGGGACCCCTCACAGATACGCAGTATTTT. Translated, it gives CASSLGGPLTDTQYF.

The chain has TRBV7-9 and TRBJ2-1, with 9 bases fitting TRBD1. The CDR3 is 15 residues long. The trim removed 5 bases at V and 2 bases at J, leaving 4 bases unmatched. Germline CDR1 and CDR2: SEHNR and FQNEAQ (reference sequence). CDR3 amino acids: CASSQDRGPYNEQFF. The CDR3 nucleotides read TGTGCCAGCAGCCAGGACAGGGGCCCCTACAATGAGCAGTTCTTC.

The chain uses TRBV18 and TRBJ2-7; the match to TRBD2 covers 13 bases. There are 15 residues in the CDR3. With V trimmed by 3 bases and J by 3 bases, 2 bases remained unmatched. Germline CDR1 KGHSH, CDR2 LQKENI. The CDR3 spells CASSPGTSGIYEQYF. The DNA for the CDR3 is TGTGCCAGCTCACCCGGGACTAGCGGGATCTACGAGCAGTACTTC.

This clone was detected only a few times. The chain is built from TRBV21-1 and TRBJ1-2; TRBD1, the table's D call, was not compared with the DNA. TRBV21-1 is shown as a pseudogene. The CDR3 contains 15 residues. The CDR3 region is CASSTRTGAGYGYTF. In DNA, the CDR3 is TGTGCCAGCAGCACTCGGACAGGGGCCGGCTATGGCTACACCTTC.

The chain employs TRBV5-4 and TRBJ1-1; D is ambiguous. Trimming shortened V by 0 bases and J by 1 base, and 10 bases separated the two germline ends. The CDR3 has 15 amino acids. Looked up from germline, CDR1 is SGHNT and CDR2 is YYREEE (reference sequence). The CDR3 DNA follows: TGTGCCAGCAGCTTGGGGGTCTTTTCGAACACTGAAGCTTTCTTT. This sequence encodes CASSLGVFSNTEAFF.

The rearrangement joins TRBV5-1 to TRBJ2-6; 11 bases are shared with TRBD1. The CDR3 consists of 19 residues. Germline V CDR1 and CDR2: SGHRS, YFSETQ. J lost 0 bases, V lost 4 bases, and 9 bases had no gene match. The CDR3 nucleotides are TGCGCCAGCAGCGGACAGTTCGGGACAGGGGGCTCTGGGGCCAACGTCCTGACTTTC. The encoded protein is CASSGQFGTGGSGANVLTF.

The DNA for the CDR3 is TGTGCCAGCAGCTTAGCCGGACATCGAGAGTCGAACACTGAAGCTTTCTTT. It yields the protein CASSLAGHRESNTEAFF. This chain uses TRBV7-9 with TRBJ1-1; maybe TRBD1 (5 bases). Germline V gene sequence: CDR1 SEHNR, CDR2 FQNEAQ (reference sequence). V lost 0 bases to trimming and J lost 1 base, with 15 bases between them. The CDR3 is 17 residues long.

As regards this clone: At one end, the junction sequence differs from germline, possibly due to a read error. The V and J genes are TRBV7-7 and TRBJ2-3, with 10 bases that match TRBD2. The germline gives CDR1 SSHAT, CDR2 FNYEAQ (reference sequence). CDR3 length: 15 residues. Here the CDR3 reads CASSPSGGSTDTQYF. In DNA, the CDR3 is TGTGCTAGCAGCCCTAGCGGGGGTAGCACAGATACGCAGTATTTT.